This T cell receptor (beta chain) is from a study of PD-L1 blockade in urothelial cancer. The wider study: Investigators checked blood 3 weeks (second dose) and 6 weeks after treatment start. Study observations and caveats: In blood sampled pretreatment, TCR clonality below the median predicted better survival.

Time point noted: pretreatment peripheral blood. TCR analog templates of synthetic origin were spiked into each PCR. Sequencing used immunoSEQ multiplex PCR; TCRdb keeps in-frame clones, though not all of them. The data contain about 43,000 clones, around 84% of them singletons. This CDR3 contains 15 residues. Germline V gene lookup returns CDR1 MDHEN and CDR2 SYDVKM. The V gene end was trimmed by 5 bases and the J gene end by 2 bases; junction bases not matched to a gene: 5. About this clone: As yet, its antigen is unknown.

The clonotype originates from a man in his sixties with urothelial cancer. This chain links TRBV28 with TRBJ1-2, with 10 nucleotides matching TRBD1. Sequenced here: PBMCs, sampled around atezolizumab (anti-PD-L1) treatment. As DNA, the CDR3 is TGTGCCAGCAGTCCCCCGGGACAGGGGAACTATGGCTACACCTTC. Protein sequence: CASSPPGQGNYGYTF.